This T cell receptor beta chain is from a study of neoadjuvant nivolumab and ipilimumab in lung cancer. Details on this clone: Its antigen is still unknown.

This CDR3 has 15 residues. Trimming took 4 bases from V and 1 from J, leaving 13 bases between them. CDR1 is SGHTA, CDR2 FQGTGA, per germline. Points from the study as a whole: TCR sequencing covered a small number of samples.

The protocol was immunoSEQ multiplex PCR, while the TCRdb copy is restricted to in-frame clones and leaves out a portion. The data show roughly 18,000 clones, with 60% to 85% seen just once and about 9.8% held by the top ten. The sequence derives from an adult with non-small cell lung cancer. This rearrangement joins TRBV7-3 to TRBJ1-1, with D hard to call. The material sequenced was tumor tissue, taken after neoadjuvant nivolumab, alone or with ipilimumab, at or shortly before surgery. CDR3 protein: CASSSFSGGNTEAFF. CDR3 sequence (DNA): TGTGCCAGCAGCTCCTTTTCAGGTGGGAACACTGAAGCTTTCTTT.